This T cell receptor beta chain was sequenced in a study of CD8 T cells in Susac syndrome. The CDR3 runs 16 residues. The ends lost 5 bases at V and 2 bases at J; junction bases unmatched: 6. Random hexamers served to reverse transcribe roughly 0.45 to 1 ug RNA. Amplification of TCR beta CDR3 spanned 54 Vbeta and 13 Jbeta via immunoSEQ multiplex PCR. Each CDR3 protein gets one entry after TCRdb re-called the immunoSEQ multiplex PCR reads with MiXCR. The sample lists 150,000 to 200,000 distinct CDR3 sequences; approximately 93% were seen once. TCR beta sequencing was performed on blood CD8+ and CD4+ T cells.

The clonotype was recovered from a human donor with multiple sclerosis. V and J are TRBV12-3 or TRBV12-4 and TRBJ2-2; 9 nucleotides align to TRBD2. The sequenced sample was CD4+ T cells from PBMCs. This CDR3 reads CASSQMTSGNTGELFF. DNA for the CDR3: TGTGCCAGCAGTCAGATGACTAGCGGAAACACCGGGGAGCTGTTTTTT.